Each of the 9 T cell receptor beta chains below was sequenced from the same sample in a study of long-term antiretroviral therapy in people with HIV. They ran version v3.0 of the immunoSEQ assay at survey level. Method: immunoSEQ multiplex PCR; TCRdb's copy keeps in-frame clones and lacks some. The table includes about 31,000 clones, approximately 85% detected once. The sample was unsorted PBMCs, taken 0.8 years before starting antiretroviral therapy. These receptor sequences come from a man younger than 35 with HIV.

The J gene is TRBJ2-1, the V gene TRBV11-3; 11 bases line up with TRBD2. With V trimmed by 3 bases and J by 10 bases, 8 bases remained unmatched. CDR3 length equals 15 residues. CDR1 is SGHNT, CDR2 YENEEA, per germline. The DNA of the CDR3 is TGTGCCAGCAGCTTTAGCGGGGGGGCCATAGCGGAGCAGTTCTTC. It encodes CASSFSGGAIAEQFF.

This clone was recorded once. The CDR3 nucleotides read TGCAGCGTGGACAGGGATACTGAAGCTTTCTTT. Its translation: CSVDRDTEAFF. The chain couples TRBV29-1 to TRBJ1-1, with 8 nucleotides matching TRBD1. The germline gives CDR1 SQVTM, CDR2 ANQGSEA. The CDR3 runs 11 residues. Trimming cost V 6 bases and J 5 bases; bases outside gene matches: 2. Looking up the rest from reference TRBV29-1 and TRBJ1-1 gives the full variable domain: SAVISQKPSRDICQRGTSLTIQCQVDSQVTMMFWYRQQPGQSLTLIATANQGSEATYESGFVIDKFPISRPNLTFSTLTVSNMSPEDSSIYLCSVDRDTEAFFGQGTRLTVV.

The chain joins TRBV27 to TRBJ1-1; perhaps TRBD1 as D (5 bases). Germline loops: CDR1 MNHEY, CDR2 SMNVEV (reference sequence). Trimming shortened V by 7 bases and J by 4 bases, and 10 bases separated the two germline ends. CDR3 length equals 12 residues. The CDR3 DNA sequence: TGTGCCAGCACTTTCAGGGTCACTGAAGCTTTCTTT. Its protein product is CASTFRVTEAFF.

This sequence joins TRBV4-1 and TRBJ1-1, with D possibly being TRBD1 (6 bases). This CDR3 region has 16 residues. CDR1 MGHRA and CDR2 YSYEKL come from the germline V gene. Trimming took off 0 bases at V and 5 bases at J, with 16 bases between the two ends. CDR3 sequence reads: CASSQEGVRGRTEAFF. The DNA for the CDR3 is TGCGCCAGCAGCCAAGAGGGGGTGAGGGGGAGGACTGAAGCTTTCTTT.

V gene TRBV25-1 combines with J gene TRBJ1-3; possibly TRBD1 for D (6 bases). This CDR3 has 16 residues. The V end lost 3 bases, the J end lost 4 bases, and 16 bases lay between the germline ends. Germline CDR1 reads MGHDK; CDR2 reads SYGVNS. CDR3 amino acids: CASSDVGGALGNTIYF. CDR3 nucleotide sequence: TGTGCCAGCAGTGATGTCGGGGGGGCCCTAGGAAACACCATATATTTT.

The rearrangement uses TRBV10-3 and TRBJ2-5; tentatively, D is TRBD2 (5 bases). Germline V CDR1 and CDR2: ENHRY, SYGVKD. Between the trimmed V and J ends, which lost 6 bases and 5 bases, there was a span of 7 bases. This CDR3 has 11 residues. The DNA of the CDR3 is TGTGCCATCAGCGAGGGTGAGACCCAGTACTTC. Protein product: CAISEGETQYF.

V and J are TRBV7-3 and TRBJ1-5, with D perhaps matching TRBD1 (5 bases). The V gene lost 4 bases and the J gene lost 15 bases, with 19 bases spanning the gap. The CDR3 has 13 residues. CDR1 is SGHTA and CDR2 is FQGTGA in the germline V gene. The CDR3 reads CASSYRDLIPRHF. The CDR3, as DNA: TGTGCCAGCAGCTATCGGGACCTGATACCTCGGCATTTT.

J is TRBJ1-6 and V is TRBV11-2; 9 nucleotides line up with TRBD1. Germline lookup yields CDR1 SGHAT and CDR2 FQNNGV. The CDR3 contains 15 residues. The ends lost 5 bases at V and 5 bases at J; junction bases unmatched: 4. CDR3 in DNA: TGTGCCAGCAGCCCTGGACAGGGGAATAATTCACCCCTCCACTTT. Translated, it gives CASSPGQGNNSPLHF.

The chain uses TRBV30 and TRBJ1-3; D ambiguous. Germline CDR1 is GTSNPN and CDR2 is SVGIG (reference sequence). Trimming stripped 2 bases from V and 2 bases from J, with 4 bases between. This CDR3 region has 12 residues. CDR3 sequence reads: CAWSFTGNTIYF. The DNA for the CDR3 is TGTGCCTGGAGTTTTACTGGAAACACCATATATTTT.